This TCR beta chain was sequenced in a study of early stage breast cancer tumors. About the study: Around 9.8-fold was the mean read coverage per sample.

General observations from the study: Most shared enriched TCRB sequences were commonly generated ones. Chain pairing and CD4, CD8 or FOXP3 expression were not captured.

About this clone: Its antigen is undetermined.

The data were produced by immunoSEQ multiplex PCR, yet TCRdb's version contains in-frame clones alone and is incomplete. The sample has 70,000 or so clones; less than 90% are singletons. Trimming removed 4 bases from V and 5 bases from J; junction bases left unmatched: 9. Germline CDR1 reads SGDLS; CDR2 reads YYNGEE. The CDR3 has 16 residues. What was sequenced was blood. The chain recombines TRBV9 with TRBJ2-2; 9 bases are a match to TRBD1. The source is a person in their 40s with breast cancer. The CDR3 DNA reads TGTGCCAGCAGCCCGAACAGGGGGCTAAGGACCGGGGAGCTGTTTTTT. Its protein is CASSPNRGLRTGELFF.